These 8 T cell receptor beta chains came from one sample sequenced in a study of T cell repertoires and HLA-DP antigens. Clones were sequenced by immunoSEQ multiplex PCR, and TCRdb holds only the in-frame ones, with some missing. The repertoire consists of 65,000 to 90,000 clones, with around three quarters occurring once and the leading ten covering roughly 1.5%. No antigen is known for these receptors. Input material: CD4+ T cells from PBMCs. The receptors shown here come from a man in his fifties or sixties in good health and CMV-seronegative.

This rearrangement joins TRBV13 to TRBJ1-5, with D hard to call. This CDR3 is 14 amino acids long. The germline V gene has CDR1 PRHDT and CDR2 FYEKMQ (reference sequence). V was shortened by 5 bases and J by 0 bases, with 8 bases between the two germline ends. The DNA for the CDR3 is TGTGCCAGCAGCCTCGGAATTAGCAATCAGCCCCAGCATTTT. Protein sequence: CASSLGISNQPQHF.

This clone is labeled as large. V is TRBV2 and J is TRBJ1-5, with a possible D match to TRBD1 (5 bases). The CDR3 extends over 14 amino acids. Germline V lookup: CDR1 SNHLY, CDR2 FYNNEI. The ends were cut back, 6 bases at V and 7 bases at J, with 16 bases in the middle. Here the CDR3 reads CASSPGDGGQPQHF. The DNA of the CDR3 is TGTGCCAGCAGCCCCGGGGACGGTGGGCAGCCCCAGCATTTT.

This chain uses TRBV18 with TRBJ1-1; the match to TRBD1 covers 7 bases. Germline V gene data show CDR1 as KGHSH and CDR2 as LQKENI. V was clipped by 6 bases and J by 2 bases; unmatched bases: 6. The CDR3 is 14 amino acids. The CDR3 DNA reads TGTGCCAGCTCGGGTGGACAGGCTAACACTGAAGCTTTCTTT. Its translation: CASSGGQANTEAFF.

CDR3 amino acids: CASSTGQGGQPQHF. The CDR3 DNA reads as TGTGCCAGCAGCACTGGACAGGGGGGGCAGCCCCAGCATTTT. The chain has TRBV7-2 and TRBJ1-5, with 10 bases identical to TRBD1. Per the germline V gene, CDR1 is SGHTA and CDR2 is FQGNSA. Germline trimming cut 5 bases from V and 7 bases from J; bases unmatched to any gene: 5. The CDR3 contains 14 residues.

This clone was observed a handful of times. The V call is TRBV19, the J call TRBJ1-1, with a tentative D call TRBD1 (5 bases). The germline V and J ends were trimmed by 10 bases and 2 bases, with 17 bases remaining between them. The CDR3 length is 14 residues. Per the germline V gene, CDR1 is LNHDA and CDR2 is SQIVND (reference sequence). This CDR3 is CATDNRGPNTEAFF. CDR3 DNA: TGTGCCACCGATAACCGGGGCCCAAACACTGAAGCTTTCTTT.

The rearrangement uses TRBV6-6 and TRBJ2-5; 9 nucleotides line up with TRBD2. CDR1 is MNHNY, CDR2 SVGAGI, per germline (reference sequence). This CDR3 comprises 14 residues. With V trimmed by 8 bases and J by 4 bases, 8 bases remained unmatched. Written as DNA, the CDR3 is TGTGCCAGCCGGGCGGGGGGGATCGGAGAGACCCAGTACTTC. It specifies CASRAGGIGETQYF.

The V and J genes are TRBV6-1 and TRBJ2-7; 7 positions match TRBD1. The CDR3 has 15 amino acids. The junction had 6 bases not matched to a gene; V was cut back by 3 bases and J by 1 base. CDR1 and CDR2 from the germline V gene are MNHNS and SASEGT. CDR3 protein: CASSDPGQSSYEQYF. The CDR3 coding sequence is TGTGCCAGCAGTGACCCGGGACAGAGTTCCTACGAGCAGTACTTC.

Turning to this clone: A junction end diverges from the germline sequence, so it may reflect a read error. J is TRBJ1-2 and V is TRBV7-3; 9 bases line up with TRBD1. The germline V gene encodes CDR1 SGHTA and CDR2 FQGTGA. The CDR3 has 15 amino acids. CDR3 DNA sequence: TGCGCCAGCAGCCAAGAGGGACAGGGCGACGGTGGCTACACCTTC. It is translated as CASSQEGQGDGGYTF.